A single sample gave rise to the 20 T cell receptor beta chains below, sequenced in a study of regulatory T cells in long-lasting Graves disease. Time point denoted: newly diagnosed GD, antithyroid drugs for less than 3 months. RNA isolated from PBMCs was used to make the TCR library. Construction of the TCR beta libraries employed iRepertoire HTBI primers in conjunction with Arm-PCR of CDR3 regions. In TCRdb, the multiplex PCR reads were re-called with MiXCR into one record per CDR3 protein. This table has 300,000 to 400,000 distinct CDR3 sequences, over 15% appearing once. This sample also belongs to another study, concerning T cells in Graves' hyperthyroidism and ophthalmopathy.

The material was peripheral blood mononuclear cells (PBMCs), obtained at new diagnosis, from a patient treated with antithyroid drugs. Receptors originate from a man in his forties with Graves disease.

The chain has TRBV3-1 and TRBJ2-7, with no clear D. The germline CDR1 and CDR2 sequences are LGHDT and YNNKEL (reference sequence). The V gene lost 6 bases and the J gene lost 7 bases, with 16 bases spanning the gap. The CDR3 consists of 13 residues. As DNA, the CDR3 is TGTGCCAGCAGTTACTCGCCAGTCTGGGAGCAGTACTTC. It specifies CASSYSPVWEQYF.

This clonotype was seen repeatedly, ten times or more. The chain recombines TRBV3-1 with TRBJ2-3, with unresolved D. Trimming removed 1 base from V and 2 bases from J, with 7 bases in between. The CDR3 runs to 14 residues. Germline lookup yields CDR1 LGHDT and CDR2 YNNKEL (reference sequence). The CDR3 reads CASSQGVDTDTQYF. CDR3 DNA: TGTGCCAGCAGCCAAGGGGTTGACACAGATACGCAGTATTTT.

This clonotype showed up many times. This chain connects TRBV7-2 to TRBJ2-1; perhaps TRBD1 as D (6 bases). Germline values: CDR1 SGHTA, CDR2 FQGNSA. The CDR3 totals 14 residues. V shed 1 base and J shed 3 bases, with 7 bases lying between them. The CDR3 reads CASSLDRVYNEQFF. CDR3 DNA: TGTGCCAGCAGCTTAGACAGGGTCTACAATGAGCAGTTCTTC.

This chain links TRBV7-9 with TRBJ2-1; 7 nucleotides line up with TRBD2. The V gene end was trimmed by 5 bases and the J gene end by 2 bases; junction bases not matched to a gene: 6. Germline assignment: CDR1 SEHNR and CDR2 FQNEAQ (reference sequence). The CDR3 sequence is 15 residues long. CDR3 residues: CASSQESGAYNEQFF. CDR3 in DNA: TGTGCCAGCAGCCAAGAGAGCGGGGCCTACAATGAGCAGTTCTTC.

This clonotype has a count of ten or more. This rearrangement joins TRBV5-1 to TRBJ2-7, with a tentative D call TRBD1 (5 bases). The V gene lost 2 bases and the J gene lost 3 bases, with 15 bases spanning the gap. The CDR3 consists of 15 residues. In germline, CDR1 is SGHRS, CDR2 YFSETQ. CDR3 protein: CASSFRAGSNYEQYF. In DNA, the CDR3 is TGCGCCAGCAGCTTCAGGGCAGGCTCCAACTACGAGCAGTACTTC.

CDR3: CASSLGTFSYEQYF. Written as DNA, the CDR3 is TGTGCCAGCAGCTTAGGCACCTTCTCCTACGAGCAGTACTTC. The chain employs TRBV5-6 and TRBJ2-7; D is uncertain. Germline V gene lookup returns CDR1 SGHDT and CDR2 YYEEEE. This CDR3 comprises 14 residues. Trimming shortened V by 2 bases and J by 0 bases, and 9 bases separated the two germline ends.

Many counts were recorded for this clonotype. The junction differs from germline at one of its ends, possibly a read error. The rearrangement joins TRBV28 to TRBJ2-5; 9 nucleotides agree with TRBD1. The CDR3 runs 16 residues. The germline CDR1 and CDR2 sequences are MDHEN and SYDVKM. CDR3 region: CASSLWGTGRVETQYF. The DNA of the CDR3 is TGTGCCAGCAGCTTATGGGGGACAGGGAGGGTTGAGACCCAGTACTTC.

Many counts were recorded for this clonotype. The CDR3 region has the DNA TGTGCCAGCAGCTTAGGGTCCAGGGCCTCCTACGAGCAGTACTTC. Its protein is CASSLGSRASYEQYF. The chain carries TRBV7-2 and TRBJ2-7; tentatively, D is TRBD1 (5 bases). Germline CDR1 reads SGHTA; CDR2 reads FQGNSA. Trimming removed 1 base from V and 0 bases from J, with 10 bases in between. The CDR3 has 15 residues. Full variable domain (rest looked up from reference TRBV7-2 and TRBJ2-7): GAGVSQSPSNKVTEKGKDVELRCDPISGHTALYWYRQSLGQGLEFLIYFQGNSAPDKSGLPSDRFSAERTGGSVSTLTIQRTQQEDSAVYLCASSLGSRASYEQYFGPGTRLTVT.

This clonotype was observed at least ten times. A much larger clone lies a single base off, so this may be a read error. The CDR3 is CASSLLRYRATNEKLFF. CDR3 coding DNA: TGTGCCAGCAGTTTGTTGAGGTACAGGGCAACTAATGAAAAACTGTTTTTT. The chain joins TRBV28 to TRBJ1-4; TRBD1 is a possible D gene (6 bases). CDR1 and CDR2 (germline): MDHEN, SYDVKM. The CDR3 runs to 17 residues. Trimming stripped 3 bases from V and 0 bases from J, with 14 bases between. The complete variable domain, with remaining parts taken from reference TRBV28 and TRBJ1-4, reads DVKVTQSSRYLVKRTGEKVFLECVQDMDHENMFWYRQDPGLGLRLIYFSYDVKMKEKGDIPEGYSVSREKKERFSLILESASTNQTSMYLCASSLLRYRATNEKLFFGSGTQLSVL.

This clonotype came up many times. The chain couples TRBV4-3 to TRBJ2-7; 8 bases agree with TRBD1. V lost 4 bases, J lost 2 bases, and 4 bases stayed unmatched. The CDR3 is made up of 14 amino acids. The germline gives CDR1 LGHNA, CDR2 YSLEER. CDR3 DNA sequence: TGCGCCAGCAGCCTAGACAGGGGAACCTACGAGCAGTACTTC. Amino acids: CASSLDRGTYEQYF.

This clonotype was counted many times. The chain carries TRBV6-5 and TRBJ2-7; D is uncertain. V was clipped by 2 bases and J by 4 bases, with 12 bases between them. CDR3 length: 14 amino acids. Germline lookup yields CDR1 MNHEY and CDR2 SVGAGI. CDR3 DNA: TGTGCCAGCAGTTACCTGGGTATGGGGTACGAGCAGTACTTC. Protein: CASSYLGMGYEQYF.

This clonotype was detected many times. V and J are TRBV10-3 and TRBJ2-5; a possible D gene is TRBD2 (6 bases). V lost 6 bases to trimming and J lost 3 bases, with 14 bases between them. Per the germline V gene, CDR1 is ENHRY and CDR2 is SYGVKD. This CDR3 is 14 amino acids long. CDR3 region: CAIRVSREEETQYF. The CDR3 DNA reads as TGTGCCATCAGGGTGAGCAGGGAGGAAGAGACCCAGTACTTC.

V is TRBV5-1 and J is TRBJ2-2; D unresolved. Trimming removed 0 bases at V and 4 bases at J, with 10 bases between. Germline CDR1 SGHRS, CDR2 YFSETQ. The CDR3 sequence is 15 residues long. This CDR3 reads CASSLGQASTGELFF. In nucleotides, the CDR3 is TGCGCCAGCAGCTTGGGGCAGGCGAGCACCGGGGAGCTGTTTTTT. Filled out from reference TRBV5-1 and TRBJ2-2, the complete variable domain reads KAGVTQTPRYLIKTRGQQVTLSCSPISGHRSVSWYQQTPGQGLQFLFEYFSETQRNKGNFPGRFSGRQFSNSRSEMNVSTLELGDSALYLCASSLGQASTGELFFGEGSRLTVL.

In its sample, this clonotype was seen a few times. The chain recombines TRBV28 with TRBJ1-2; 11 bases agree with TRBD1. V lost 6 bases, J lost 6 bases, and 3 bases stayed unmatched. The CDR3 extends over 13 amino acids. Germline V gene data show CDR1 as MDHEN and CDR2 as SYDVKM. CDR3 DNA: TGTGCCAGCAGGGACAGGGGGCGCAATGGCTACACCTTC. Protein: CASRDRGRNGYTF.

This clonotype was seen repeatedly, ten times or more. V is TRBV4-3 and J is TRBJ2-5, with D perhaps TRBD1 or TRBD2 (6 bases each). CDR1 is LGHNA, CDR2 YSLEER, per germline. There are 13 residues in the CDR3. V was shortened by 5 bases and J by 5 bases, with 12 bases between the two germline ends. CDR3 DNA sequence: TGCGCCAGCAGCGAAAGGGGGAGGGAGACCCAGTACTTC. It translates to CASSERGRETQYF.

This clonotype was counted at least ten times. The chain recombines TRBV9 with TRBJ1-1; 7 bases align to TRBD1. Germline V gene data show CDR1 as SGDLS and CDR2 as YYNGEE. CDR3 length equals 15 residues. V shed 6 bases and J 1 base; nucleotides not matched to a gene: 9. The CDR3 is CASTRQGIANTEAFF. The CDR3 bases are TGTGCCAGCACTAGACAGGGAATCGCGAACACTGAAGCTTTCTTT.

This clonotype was counted many times. The chain combines TRBV7-9 with TRBJ1-1; D not resolved. This CDR3 region has 14 residues. V lost 0 bases, J lost 6 bases, and 11 bases lay in between. CDR1 and CDR2 from the germline V gene are SEHNR and FQNEAQ (reference sequence). This CDR3 reads CASSLARGSSEAFF. The CDR3 DNA reads TGTGCCAGCAGCTTAGCGCGGGGAAGTTCTGAAGCTTTCTTT. The variable domain in full, completed from reference TRBV7-9 and TRBJ1-1, reads DTGVSQNPRHKITKRGQNVTFRCDPISEHNRLYWYRQTLGQGPEFLTYFQNEAQLEKSRLLSDRFSAERPKGSFSTLEIQRTEQGDSAMYLCASSLARGSSEAFFGQGTRLTVV.

This chain uses TRBV19 with TRBJ2-3, with D perhaps matching TRBD2 (5 bases). The CDR3 runs to 13 residues. Trimming stripped 7 bases from V and 4 bases from J, with 12 bases between. Germline V gene sequence: CDR1 LNHDA, CDR2 SQIVND (reference sequence). For the CDR3, the DNA is TGTGCCAGTACTAGGACTCTGGCAGATACGCAGTATTTT. Protein sequence: CASTRTLADTQYF.

With respect to this clonotype: A much larger clone differs by one base, so this may be a read error. The chain uses TRBV7-9 and TRBJ2-1, with TRBD1 matching over 7 bases. J gave up 10 bases and V 6 bases, and 12 bases lay outside the gene matches. The length of the CDR3 is 14 residues. Germline V gene lookup returns CDR1 SEHNR and CDR2 FQNEAQ (reference sequence). The CDR3 coding sequence is TGTGCCAGCAGATCTGAGGGGGCGCTGGGCGAGCAGTTCTTC. Its protein is CASRSEGALGEQFF. The complete variable domain, with remaining parts taken from reference TRBV7-9 and TRBJ2-1, reads DTGVSQNPRHKITKRGQNVTFRCDPISEHNRLYWYRQTLGQGPEFLTYFQNEAQLEKSRLLSDRFSAERPKGSFSTLEIQRTEQGDSAMYLCASRSEGALGEQFFGPGTRLTVL.

This clonotype came up many times. The junction departs from germline at one end; a sequencing error may be responsible. The chain combines TRBV5-1 with TRBJ1-5, with 9 bases that match TRBD1. Germline V gene data show CDR1 as SGHRS and CDR2 as YFSETQ. CDR3 length: 13 residues. The CDR3 region has the DNA TGTGCCAGCAGCCCGGACAGGGGACAGCCCCAGCATTTT. Amino acids: CASSPDRGQPQHF.